This T cell receptor (beta chain) was recorded in a study of blood T cell repertoires in COVID-19. Background on the study: Both acute and convalescent COVID-19 samples were obtained from the United States, Italy and Spain.

Study processing details: Estimation of nucleated cell counts relied on the amplification of reference gene primers. Profiled with immunoSEQ multiplex PCR; TCRdb holds only in-frame clones, not every one. From that table come the V and J calls and clone size; the DNA was used to work out D and trimming. The table lists tens of thousands of clones, approximately 88% of them singletons. This CDR3 has 15 residues. V lost 0 bases and J lost 4; bases outside the gene matches: 4. CDR1 SGDLS and CDR2 YYNGEE come from the germline V gene. Seattle patients were enrolled during active infection and followed longitudinally.

Material for sequencing was peripheral blood. The genes are TRBV9 and TRBJ2-3; 8 positions agree with TRBD1. The receptor was isolated from a man aged 30 to 39 with COVID-19, enrolled during active disease. CDR3 DNA sequence: TGTGCCAGCAGCGTAGAACAGGGGGAGGCAGATACGCAGTATTTT. Translating gives CASSVEQGEADTQYF.